This passage covers 23 T cell receptor beta chains from one sample sequenced in a study of blood T cells in healthy people across ages. The authors ran a second PCR of 7 to 11 cycles using a sample-barcoded 5' primer and a J-beta primer mix. TCRdb used MiXCR to reprocess the 5' RACE reads, holding one entry per CDR3 protein. This repertoire shows about 720,000 distinct CDR3 sequences, about 24% found once; its top ten account for roughly 22%. The sample consisted of blood. The receptors shown here come from a man in his 70s in good health.

The chain is built from TRBV12-3 or TRBV12-4 and TRBJ1-5, with D perhaps TRBD1 (5 bases). There are 15 residues in the CDR3. The V and J ends lost 2 bases and 4 bases respectively, with 12 bases between them. CDR3 residues: CASSLWDGGNQPQHF. DNA for the CDR3: TGTGCCAGCAGTTTATGGGACGGAGGGAATCAGCCCCAGCATTTT.

V gene TRBV29-1 combines with J gene TRBJ2-5; D ambiguous. The germline V and J ends were trimmed by 4 bases and 0 bases, with 6 bases remaining between them. The V gene's germline CDR1 is SQVTM and CDR2 ANQGSEA. The length of the CDR3 is 12 residues. For the CDR3, the DNA is TGCAGCGTTGCAGTGTACCAAGAGACCCAGTACTTC. Translation gives CSVAVYQETQYF.

This clonotype was seen many times. This chain uses TRBV20-1 with TRBJ2-5; D ambiguous. Per the germline V gene, CDR1 is DFQATT and CDR2 is SNEGSKA (reference sequence). V lost 6 bases, J lost 5 bases, and 7 bases lay in between. This CDR3 comprises 10 residues. The CDR3 protein is CSANRETQYF. CDR3 DNA sequence: TGCAGTGCCAATCGCGAGACCCAGTACTTC.

The gene calls are TRBV12-5 and TRBJ2-5, with D maybe TRBD1 (6 bases). Germline-derived CDR1 and CDR2 are LGHNT and FRNRAP. V lost 8 bases and J 2 bases, leaving 18 bases between the germline ends. The CDR3 runs to 15 residues. Written as DNA, the CDR3 is TGTGCTAGTAGCCCCCGGGACAACAATCAAGAGACCCAGTACTTC. This translates into CASSPRDNNQETQYF. The full variable domain, completed using reference TRBV12-5 and TRBJ2-5, is DARVTQTPRHKVTEMGQEVTMRCQPILGHNTVFWYRQTMMQGLELLAYFRNRAPLDDSGMPKDRFSAEMPDATLATLKIQPSEPRDSAVYFCASSPRDNNQETQYFGPGTRLLVL.

This clonotype was recorded many times. J is TRBJ2-5 and V is TRBV4-2, with a weak D call TRBD1 (6 bases). Trimming shortened V by 0 bases and J by 5 bases, and 13 bases separated the two germline ends. Germline lookup yields CDR1 LGHNA and CDR2 YNFKEQ. The CDR3 is 15 residues long. The CDR3 region has the DNA TGTGCCAGCAGCCAAGAGTTCCAGGGGTGGGAGACCCAGTACTTC. It specifies CASSQEFQGWETQYF.

This clonotype was seen ten or more times. This chain joins TRBV12-3 or TRBV12-4 and TRBJ2-1; D unclear. Trimming shortened V by 6 bases and J by 2 bases, and 14 bases separated the two germline ends. The CDR3 extends over 15 amino acids. The CDR3 DNA sequence: TGTGCCAGCAGCTCCGACCCCCTTACCTACAATGAGCAGTTCTTC. Its protein product is CASSSDPLTYNEQFF.

The V gene is TRBV20-1, the J gene TRBJ1-2, with no clear D. V shed 4 bases and J shed 7 bases, with 13 bases lying between them. CDR3 size: 12 residues. From germline, CDR1 is DFQATT and CDR2 SNEGSKA (reference sequence). The CDR3 region is CSATPGQRGYTF. DNA of the CDR3: TGCAGTGCTACCCCCGGGCAACGTGGCTACACCTTC.

This chain joins TRBV29-1 and TRBJ2-3, with a weak D call TRBD2 (7 bases). Trimming left V 2 bases short and J 6 bases short, with 12 bases between. The CDR3 totals 13 residues. Germline V gene sequence: CDR1 SQVTM, CDR2 ANQGSEA. CDR3 nucleotide sequence: TGCAGCGTTGAACTAGGGGGAGGGGATACGCAGTATTTT. Translated: CSVELGGGDTQYF.

The chain couples TRBV12-3 or TRBV12-4 to TRBJ1-2, with 7 positions matching TRBD1. The CDR3 consists of 13 residues. V shed 6 bases and J 7 bases; nucleotides not matched to a gene: 8. The CDR3 here is CASRVQGLGGYTF. Here the CDR3 DNA reads TGTGCCAGCAGGGTACAGGGGCTCGGTGGCTACACCTTC.

This clonotype was recorded only once. The CDR3 does not close with the conserved phenylalanine or tryptophan, likely indicating a read error. The V call is TRBV10-3, the J call TRBJ2-3, with 10 positions matching TRBD1. V lost 5 bases to trimming and J lost 6 bases; unmatched junction nucleotides: 8. CDR1 ENHRY and CDR2 SYGVKD come from the germline V gene. The CDR3 consists of 15 residues. The CDR3 loop reads CAISTWTGGGDTQYL. The DNA of the CDR3 is TGTGCCATCAGTACCTGGACAGGGGGAGGTGATACGCAGTATCTT.

This clonotype was counted ten times or more. This rearrangement joins TRBV11-2 to TRBJ2-3; weak D call: TRBD2 (5 bases). CDR1 SGHAT and CDR2 FQNNGV come from the germline V gene. V shed 0 bases and J shed 2 bases, with 9 bases lying between them. There are 15 residues in the CDR3. In DNA, the CDR3 is TGTGCCAGCAGCTTAGACGGACTCTCCACAGATACGCAGTATTTT. Its protein product is CASSLDGLSTDTQYF.

V gene TRBV5-1 combines with J gene TRBJ2-3; 9 bases match TRBD2. Per the germline V gene, CDR1 is SGHRS and CDR2 is YFSETQ. V lost 3 bases and J lost 5; bases outside the gene matches: 7. The CDR3 sequence is 15 residues long. CDR3: CASSSSGTQGDTQYF. The CDR3 region has the DNA TGCGCCAGCAGCTCTAGCGGGACCCAGGGAGATACGCAGTATTTT.

The chain couples TRBV6-1 to TRBJ2-1; the match to TRBD1 covers 7 bases. The junction had 7 bases not matched to a gene; V was cut back by 6 bases and J by 5 bases. The CDR3 is made up of 14 amino acids. Germline CDR1 and CDR2: MNHNS and SASEGT. For the CDR3, the DNA is TGTGCCAGCAGCGCCGGGACAGCTAACAATGAGCAGTTCTTC. It specifies CASSAGTANNEQFF.

The V gene is TRBV7-2, the J gene TRBJ2-1; 10 nucleotides match TRBD2. V lost 7 bases and J lost 1; bases outside the gene matches: 13. CDR3 length: 18 residues. Germline CDR1 and CDR2: SGHTA and FQGNSA. The CDR3 reads CASIDRALAGESYNEQFF. The CDR3 coding sequence is TGTGCCAGCATCGACAGGGCCCTAGCGGGAGAGTCCTACAATGAGCAGTTCTTC.

A remark on this clonotype: An end of the junction differs from the germline gene, which may be a read error. The chain couples TRBV5-1 to TRBJ2-5, with D unclear. The CDR3 has 16 amino acids. Germline V gene sequence: CDR1 SGHRS, CDR2 YFSETQ. CDR3 sequence (DNA): TGCGCCTGCAGCTTGGGCCCGGGCTATATAACGGAGACCCAGTACTTC. The encoded protein is CACSLGPGYITETQYF.

The rearrangement uses TRBV3-1 and TRBJ2-5; TRBD2 matches at 8 bases. TRBJ2-7 explains the end of the DNA better; the J call may be wrong. CDR3 length: 15 amino acids. Germline V gene data show CDR1 as LGHDT and CDR2 as YNNKEL (reference sequence). The CDR3 region has the DNA TGTGCCAGCAGCCAAGTTTTAGCGGGGAACTACGAGCAGTACTTC. Translated: CASSQVLAGNYEQYF.

The rearrangement uses TRBV12-3 or TRBV12-4 and TRBJ2-7, with D perhaps given as TRBD1 or TRBD2 (6 bases each). Trimming removed 4 bases at V and 5 bases at J, with 18 bases between. This CDR3 has 15 residues. The CDR3 here is CASSSSWGAQDEQYF. The CDR3 DNA is TGTGCCAGCAGTTCCTCTTGGGGGGCGCAGGACGAGCAGTACTTC.

This clonotype was seen only a few times. This chain uses TRBV7-6 with TRBJ2-1; 9 bases fit TRBD2. Germline CDR1 and CDR2: SGHVS and FNYEAQ. The CDR3 sequence is 16 residues long. Trimming took 1 base from V and 7 from J; bases not matched to a gene: 8. The CDR3 spells CASSLGTAGGQNEQFF. The CDR3 DNA is TGTGCCAGCAGCTTAGGGACCGCGGGGGGGCAGAATGAGCAGTTCTTC.

This clonotype was counted between two and nine times. The rearrangement uses TRBV12-3 or TRBV12-4 and TRBJ2-3; either TRBD1 or TRBD2 may fit D (5 bases each). Trimming pared 8 bases from V and 1 base from J, leaving 16 bases between. This CDR3 spans 15 amino acids. The CDR3 coding sequence is TGTGCCAGCGGGGAGACAGCCTCCGGCACAGATACGCAGTATTTT. Protein product: CASGETASGTDTQYF.

This rearrangement joins TRBV2 to TRBJ1-1; weak D call: TRBD1 (5 bases). From germline, CDR1 is SNHLY and CDR2 FYNNEI. Trimming removed 6 bases from V and 1 base from J, with 12 bases in between. The CDR3 contains 14 residues. The CDR3 bases are TGTGCCAGCAGGATAGAAACAGGGAACACTGAAGCTTTCTTT. As protein: CASRIETGNTEAFF.

V and J are TRBV12-3 or TRBV12-4 and TRBJ2-3; D gene unclear. This CDR3 has 13 residues. V was cut by 4 bases and J by 8 bases, with 13 bases left in between. CDR3 nucleotide sequence: TGTGCCAGCAGTTCCGAGAGACGAGGTACGCAGTATTTT. Its protein product is CASSSERRGTQYF.

V usage is TRBV18 and J usage is TRBJ2-7; a weak D match, TRBD2 (5 bases). This CDR3 region has 15 residues. Trimming took 0 bases from V and 6 from J, leaving 15 bases between them. The germline V gene has CDR1 KGHSH and CDR2 LQKENI. The CDR3 loop reads CASSPPIRVRGEQYF. In nucleotides, the CDR3 is TGTGCCAGCTCACCACCCATAAGGGTCCGGGGCGAGCAGTACTTC.

The chain employs TRBV6-5 and TRBJ1-2; a possible D gene is TRBD1 (6 bases). V dropped 10 bases and J dropped 3 bases, with 12 bases sitting between them. The germline V gene encodes CDR1 MNHEY and CDR2 SVGAGI. CDR3 length: 12 amino acids. The CDR3 region has the DNA TGTGCCACACAGGGATTAGACTATGGCTACACCTTC. Amino acids: CATQGLDYGYTF.